Shown below are 27 T cell receptor beta chains from a single sample sequenced in a study of human T cells and chemical hapten exposure (dated by TCRdb to the early 2020s). Sample time point, as interpreted from the label and publication: patch test 2, 6 weeks after DPC sensitization. What this sample's treatment or condition label stands for: therapeutic diphenylcyclopropenone sensitization with weekly scalp DPC. Preparation of the library involved RACE. Sequencing was carried out with a NextSeq 500. The raw public reads went through TCRdb reprocessing: fastp at Q25, MiXCR clone calling, in-frame beta chains kept. CDR3 protein duplicates are merged, each entry listing the most common genes and DNA. The sample table contains approximately 120,000 distinct CDR3 sequences; only one count was recorded for more than 7% of them. Jointly, the top ten make up 3.1% of the sample. The sequenced sample was whole blood, obtained in connection with sensitization to the hapten diphenylcyclopropenone (DPC). The receptors stem from a woman aged 40-49 years with alopecia areata. Some clones in this sample may be carry-over from other donors' samples.

This clonotype was detected only a few times. The chain recombines TRBV20-1 with TRBJ2-5, with a possible D match to TRBD2 (5 bases). The CDR3 loop spans 14 amino acids. The germline gives CDR1 DFQATT, CDR2 SNEGSKA (reference sequence). V lost 7 bases and J lost 1, with 16 bases in between. CDR3 sequence reads: CSGPVRGAQETQYF. The CDR3 bases are TGCAGTGGCCCCGTTCGGGGAGCCCAAGAGACCCAGTACTTC.

This chain uses TRBV4-2 with TRBJ1-5; D gene unclear. Germline V gives CDR1 LGHNA, CDR2 YNFKEQ. This CDR3 contains 13 residues. The germline V and J ends were trimmed by 0 bases and 5 bases, with 5 bases remaining between them. CDR3 sequence (DNA): TGTGCCAGCAGCCAAGATTTTCATCAGCCCCAGCATTTT. The encoded protein is CASSQDFHQPQHF.

This chain uses TRBV3-1 with TRBJ1-1; D not certain. The CDR3 is made up of 13 amino acids. Deletions cut 0 bases from V and 11 bases from J, with 13 bases between. The germline CDR1 and CDR2 sequences are LGHDT and YNNKEL (reference sequence). The CDR3 spells CASSQESEGLAFF. The CDR3 DNA follows: TGTGCCAGCAGCCAAGAGTCGGAAGGGTTGGCTTTCTTT.

In this sample, this clonotype turned up many times. V gene TRBV28 combines with J gene TRBJ2-7; D not resolved. This CDR3 is built from 13 residues. Germline lookup yields CDR1 MDHEN and CDR2 SYDVKM. V dropped 2 bases and J dropped 3 bases, with 8 bases sitting between them. The CDR3 sequence: CASSLGSYYEQYF. DNA for the CDR3: TGTGCCAGCAGTTTAGGCAGTTACTACGAGCAGTACTTC.

V and J are TRBV29-1 and TRBJ1-1, with 7 nucleotides matching TRBD1. Looked up from germline, CDR1 is SQVTM and CDR2 is ANQGSEA. V shed 7 bases, J shed 2 bases, and the junction held 7 bases outside the gene matches. This CDR3 is 13 amino acids long. The CDR3 region has the DNA TGCAGCGGACGGACAGGTGGTAACACTGAAGCTTTCTTT. It specifies CSGRTGGNTEAFF.

V gene TRBV12-3 or TRBV12-4 combines with J gene TRBJ1-4; D unresolved. V was clipped by 3 bases and J by 8 bases, with 4 bases between them. This CDR3 contains 11 residues. The CDR3 region has the DNA TGTGCCAGCAGTTTTCGAGAAAAACTGTTTTTT. This gives the protein CASSFREKLFF.

This clonotype has ten or more counts. CDR3 DNA sequence: TGTGCCAGCAGCCAAGCCCTAAATGAAAAACTGTTTTTT. Amino acid sequence: CASSQALNEKLFF. V is TRBV14 and J is TRBJ1-4; D is ambiguous. Per germline, CDR1 SGHDN and CDR2 FVKESK. Trimming cost V 1 base and J 5 bases, with 5 bases left between them. CDR3 length: 13 residues.

V and J are TRBV5-5 and TRBJ1-1; weak D call: TRBD1 (6 bases). Germline V gives CDR1 SGHKS, CDR2 YYEKEE (reference sequence). V lost 7 bases and J lost 5, with 18 bases in between. The CDR3 length is 14 residues. The DNA of the CDR3 is TGTGCCAGCCATTCTGCCGACAGGTGGACTGAAGCTTTCTTT. It yields the protein CASHSADRWTEAFF.

This clonotype has a count of ten or more. The V call is TRBV28, the J call TRBJ2-7; 8 bases map to TRBD2. CDR1 MDHEN and CDR2 SYDVKM come from the germline V gene. There are 14 residues in the CDR3. Unmatched junction bases numbered 7, after V lost 6 bases and J lost 3 bases. The CDR3 protein is CASSLTSGYYEQYF. In nucleotides, the CDR3 is TGTGCCAGCAGCCTAACTAGCGGTTACTACGAGCAGTACTTC.

The chain recombines TRBV5-1 with TRBJ1-4, with D tentatively TRBD1 (5 bases). The ends were cut back, 0 bases at V and 2 bases at J, with 8 bases in the middle. Germline V CDR1 and CDR2: SGHRS, YFSETQ. This CDR3 has 15 amino acids. CDR3 nucleotides: TGCGCCAGCAGCTTGGATGGGGACACTAATGAAAAACTGTTTTTT. Translating it yields CASSLDGDTNEKLFF.

This rearrangement joins TRBV6-6 to TRBJ1-1; D possibly corresponds to TRBD1 (5 bases). V was pared by 3 bases and J by 3 bases, with 14 bases between. This CDR3 is 15 amino acids long. Germline V gives CDR1 MNHNY, CDR2 SVGAGI (reference sequence). CDR3 protein: CASSYLRTGDTEAFF. The CDR3 region has the DNA TGTGCCAGCAGTTATTTAAGAACGGGGGACACTGAAGCTTTCTTT.

The genes are TRBV4-3 and TRBJ2-7, with D possibly being TRBD1 (5 bases). The germline CDR1 and CDR2 sequences are LGHNA and YSLEER. This CDR3 has 15 residues. Trimming cost V 0 bases and J 3 bases, with 12 bases left between them. The CDR3 nucleotides read TGCGCCAGCAGCCAAGAAAGGGGCATTATCTACGAGCAGTACTTC. Protein: CASSQERGIIYEQYF.

This clonotype was observed a few times. This rearrangement joins TRBV5-1 to TRBJ1-1; D might be TRBD1 (5 bases). CDR1 is SGHRS, CDR2 YFSETQ, per germline. This CDR3 comprises 13 residues. V shed 0 bases and J shed 10 bases, with 13 bases lying between them. CDR3 amino acids: CASSLDGGIGAFF. In nucleotides, the CDR3 is TGCGCCAGCAGCTTGGACGGGGGAATTGGAGCTTTCTTT.

Notes on this clonotype: Just one base apart from a much larger clone, this may be a read error. V and J are TRBV6-5 and TRBJ1-1; 7 bases are a match to TRBD1. V lost 4 bases, J lost 8 bases, and 7 bases stayed unmatched. This CDR3 is 13 amino acids long. Germline V lookup: CDR1 MNHEY, CDR2 SVGAGI. CDR3 nucleotides: TGTGCCAGCAGTTGCCGAGGGGGCAAGGAAGCTTTCTTT. The encoded protein is CASSCRGGKEAFF.

This chain uses TRBV5-1 with TRBJ2-3; TRBD1 aligns across 7 bases. The V gene's germline CDR1 is SGHRS and CDR2 YFSETQ. With V trimmed by 1 base and J by 2 bases, 7 bases remained unmatched. The CDR3 contains 16 residues. CDR3 DNA: TGCGCCAGCAGCTTGTCACAGGGGACCTCCACAGATACGCAGTATTTT. Residues: CASSLSQGTSTDTQYF. Using reference TRBV5-1 and TRBJ2-3 for the parts outside the CDR3, the full variable domain is KAGVTQTPRYLIKTRGQQVTLSCSPISGHRSVSWYQQTPGQGLQFLFEYFSETQRNKGNFPGRFSGRQFSNSRSEMNVSTLELGDSALYLCASSLSQGTSTDTQYFGPGTRLTVL.

V usage is TRBV7-9 and J usage is TRBJ1-1; 7 bases map to TRBD1. CDR1 and CDR2 (germline): SEHNR, FQNEAQ (reference sequence). The CDR3 has 14 amino acids. Trimming cost V 5 bases and J 2 bases; bases outside gene matches: 5. Here the CDR3 DNA reads TGTGCCAGCAGCCCCGACAGGGCCAACACTGAAGCTTTCTTT. As protein: CASSPDRANTEAFF. Full variable domain (outside the CDR3, taken from reference TRBV7-9 and TRBJ1-1): DTGVSQNPRHKITKRGQNVTFRCDPISEHNRLYWYRQTLGQGPEFLTYFQNEAQLEKSRLLSDRFSAERPKGSFSTLEIQRTEQGDSAMYLCASSPDRANTEAFFGQGTRLTVV.

V usage is TRBV20-1 and J usage is TRBJ1-2; 9 bases are a match to TRBD1. CDR3 length equals 18 residues. Germline CDR1 reads DFQATT; CDR2 reads SNEGSKA (reference sequence). With 0 bases clipped from V and 6 bases from J, the junction kept 17 bases outside the gene matches. The CDR3: CSARDGVAGNRGRNGYTF. Here the CDR3 DNA reads TGCAGTGCTAGAGATGGGGTAGCGGGCAACAGGGGGCGGAATGGCTACACCTTC.

A few counts support this clonotype. This chain joins TRBV3-1 and TRBJ2-7, with 15 bases lining up with TRBD2. Germline V CDR1 and CDR2: LGHDT, YNNKEL (reference sequence). This CDR3 contains 16 residues. J was trimmed by 3 bases and V by 5 bases; bases with no gene match: 5. The CDR3 here is CASSIMGLAGGYEQYF. The CDR3 nucleotides read TGTGCCAGCAGCATTATGGGACTAGCGGGGGGCTACGAGCAGTACTTC.

Many counts were recorded for this clonotype. The chain employs TRBV4-1 and TRBJ1-2; the D gene is possibly TRBD1 (6 bases). In germline, CDR1 is MGHRA, CDR2 YSYEKL. This CDR3 is 16 amino acids long. Trimming stripped 0 bases from V and 2 bases from J, with 13 bases between. The CDR3 reads CASSQEVLGQNYGYTF. The CDR3 DNA follows: TGCGCCAGCAGCCAAGAAGTTTTGGGACAAAACTATGGCTACACCTTC.

This clonotype appeared many times. This rearrangement joins TRBV12-3 or TRBV12-4 to TRBJ2-7; 7 bases line up with TRBD1. The V segment lost 3 bases and the J segment 0 bases; nucleotides outside the gene matches: 2. This CDR3 has 14 residues. Here the CDR3 reads CASSLDRSSYEQYF. DNA for the CDR3: TGTGCCAGCAGTTTGGACAGGAGCTCCTACGAGCAGTACTTC.

For this clonotype: Just one base apart from a much larger clone, this may be a read error. The chain is built from TRBV12-3 or TRBV12-4 and TRBJ1-1; 9 bases fit TRBD1. The CDR3 totals 16 residues. This chain's CDR3 is CVSSPATGGRNTEAFF. DNA of the CDR3: TGTGTCAGCAGTCCCGCGACAGGGGGAAGGAACACTGAAGCTTTCTTT.

This clonotype was seen a single time. This may stem from a read error, because a much larger clone lies one nucleotide away. The chain links TRBV28 to TRBJ1-1; D remains unclear. The germline V gene has CDR1 MDHEN and CDR2 SYDVKM. The CDR3 runs 14 residues. The CDR3 region has the DNA TGTGCCAGCAAAGGATGGGTGAGGAACACTGAAGCTTCCTTT. It specifies CASKGWVRNTEASF.

This clonotype was seen ten or more times. The chain couples TRBV4-3 to TRBJ1-5, with 8 bases matching TRBD1. CDR1 is LGHNA, CDR2 YSLEER, per germline. The length of the CDR3 is 15 residues. The V segment lost 2 bases and the J segment 5 bases; nucleotides outside the gene matches: 5. CDR3 in amino acids: CASSQTGGGDQPQHF. The CDR3 nucleotides are TGCGCCAGCAGCCAAACAGGGGGAGGTGATCAGCCCCAGCATTTT.

This clonotype was observed many times. V usage is TRBV6-4 and J usage is TRBJ2-3; 7 bases are a match to TRBD2. CDR1 is MRHNA and CDR2 is SNTAGT in the germline V gene. CDR3 length: 14 residues. V lost 2 bases to trimming and J lost 4 bases; unmatched junction nucleotides: 3. CDR3 protein: CASSDGGDADTQYF. CDR3 DNA: TGTGCCAGCAGTGACGGGGGGGATGCAGATACGCAGTATTTT.

This chain links TRBV20-1 with TRBJ2-4, with a weak D call TRBD1 (6 bases). Deletions cut 5 bases from V and 0 bases from J, with 29 bases between. There are 20 residues in the CDR3. Germline V lookup: CDR1 DFQATT, CDR2 SNEGSKA (reference sequence). The CDR3 region is CSAVDTSGVPGNIAKNIQYF. The CDR3 DNA reads TGCAGTGCTGTAGATACCTCAGGGGTACCGGGGAATATAGCCAAAAACATTCAGTACTTC.

This clonotype has a handful of counts. V gene TRBV6-1 combines with J gene TRBJ1-2; no clear D gene. The germline gives CDR1 MNHNS, CDR2 SASEGT. This CDR3 spans 12 amino acids. V was trimmed by 9 bases and J by 4 bases, leaving 12 bases between them. CDR3 nucleotide sequence: TGTGCCAGTGGCGGCCACCTCTATGGCTACACCTTC. Amino acid sequence: CASGGHLYGYTF.

This clonotype was picked up many times. The V and J genes are TRBV7-9 and TRBJ1-2, with a weak D call TRBD1 (6 bases). This CDR3 has 14 amino acids. Germline V lookup: CDR1 SEHNR, CDR2 FQNEAQ (reference sequence). Trimming removed 1 base at V and 6 bases at J, with 12 bases between. CDR3 protein: CASSLGGRPDGYTF. The DNA for the CDR3 is TGTGCCAGCAGCTTAGGGGGGCGCCCAGATGGCTACACCTTC.